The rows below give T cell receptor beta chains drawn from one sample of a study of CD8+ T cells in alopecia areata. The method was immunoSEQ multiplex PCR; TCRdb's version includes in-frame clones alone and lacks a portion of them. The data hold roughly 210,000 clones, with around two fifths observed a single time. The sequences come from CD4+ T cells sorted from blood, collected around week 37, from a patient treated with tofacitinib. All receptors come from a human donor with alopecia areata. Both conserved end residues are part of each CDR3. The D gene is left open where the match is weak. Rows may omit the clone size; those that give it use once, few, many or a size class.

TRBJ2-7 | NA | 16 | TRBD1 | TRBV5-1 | CASSLRRQGGSYEQYF | TGCGCCAGCAGCTTGCGGCGACAGGGGGGCTCCTACGAGCAGTACTTC
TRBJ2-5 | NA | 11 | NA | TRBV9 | CASTSGETQYF | TGTGCCAGCACCAGCGGAGAGACCCAGTACTTC
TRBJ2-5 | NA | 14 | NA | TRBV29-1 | CTIGRGTAGETQYF | TGCACAATAGGCCGGGGAACAGCGGGTGAGACCCAGTACTTC
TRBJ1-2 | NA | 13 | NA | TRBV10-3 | CASTPRDGHGYTF | TGTGCCAGCACCCCCAGGGACGGACATGGCTACACCTTC
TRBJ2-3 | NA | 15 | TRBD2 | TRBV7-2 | CASSVSGRGTDTQYF | TGTGCCAGCAGCGTTAGCGGGAGGGGGACAGATACGCAGTATTTT
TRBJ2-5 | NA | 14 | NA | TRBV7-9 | CASRPTSTSGTQYF | TGTGCCAGCAGGCCTACTAGCACCTCAGGGACCCAGTACTTC
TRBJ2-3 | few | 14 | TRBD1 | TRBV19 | CASTDRGRTDTQYF | TGTGCCAGTACGGACAGGGGGCGGACAGATACGCAGTATTTT
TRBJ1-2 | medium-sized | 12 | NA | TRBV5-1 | CASRLGQGGYTF | TGCGCCAGCAGATTGGGGCAGGGTGGCTACACCTTC
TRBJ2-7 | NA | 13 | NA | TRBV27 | CASRAPGRREQYF | TGTGCCAGCAGGGCCCCGGGCAGGAGGGAGCAGTACTTC
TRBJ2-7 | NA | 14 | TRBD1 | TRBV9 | CASSVGQGNYEQYF | TGTGCCAGCAGCGTGGGACAGGGGAACTACGAGCAGTACTTC
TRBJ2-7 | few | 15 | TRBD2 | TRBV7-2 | CASAMDGRRFDEQYF | TGTGCCAGCGCCATGGACGGGAGGAGGTTCGACGAGCAGTACTTC
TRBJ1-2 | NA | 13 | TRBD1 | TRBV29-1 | CSAEETGTGGYTF | TGCAGCGCCGAAGAGACAGGGACGGGGGGCTACACCTTC
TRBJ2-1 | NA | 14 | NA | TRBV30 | CAGSGPSSYNEQFF | TGTGCCGGAAGCGGGCCAAGCTCCTACAATGAGCAGTTCTTC
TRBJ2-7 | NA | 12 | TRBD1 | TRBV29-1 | CSGGTAGNEQYF | TGCAGCGGGGGGACAGCTGGGAACGAGCAGTACTTC
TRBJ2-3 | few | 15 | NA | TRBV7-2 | CASSIVADSTDTQYF | TGTGCCAGCAGCATCGTAGCGGACAGCACAGATACGCAGTATTTT
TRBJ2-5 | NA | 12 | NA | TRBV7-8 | CASSLIHETQYF | TGTGCCAGCAGCTTAATCCACGAGACCCAGTACTTC
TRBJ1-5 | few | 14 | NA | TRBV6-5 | CASRNRDSNQPQHF | TGTGCCAGCAGGAACAGGGATAGCAATCAGCCCCAGCATTTT
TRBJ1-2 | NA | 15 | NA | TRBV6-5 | CASSKPGQRNYGYTF | TGTGCCAGCAGTAAACCGGGCCAACGGAACTATGGCTACACCTTC
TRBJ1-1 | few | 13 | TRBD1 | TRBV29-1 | CSVEGTGGLEAFF | TGCAGCGTTGAAGGGACAGGGGGGCTCGAAGCTTTCTTT
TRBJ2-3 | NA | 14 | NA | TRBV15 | CATSRGGNTDTQYF | TGTGCCACCAGCAGAGGTGGTAACACAGATACGCAGTATTTT
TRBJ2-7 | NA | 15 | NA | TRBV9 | CASSVSREVSYEQYF | TGTGCCAGCAGCGTCTCACGAGAGGTCTCCTACGAGCAGTACTTC
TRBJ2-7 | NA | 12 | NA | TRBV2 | CASQQGSYEQYF | TGTGCCAGCCAACAGGGTTCCTACGAGCAGTACTTC
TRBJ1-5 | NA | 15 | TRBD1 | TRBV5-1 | CASSPGQGADQPQHF | TGCGCCAGCAGCCCGGGACAGGGGGCCGATCAGCCCCAGCATTTT
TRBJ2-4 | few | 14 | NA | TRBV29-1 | CSVVLGTTKNIQYF | TGCAGCGTTGTCTTAGGCACGACCAAAAACATTCAGTACTTC
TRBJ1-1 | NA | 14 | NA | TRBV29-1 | CSVLGRQSNTEAFF | TGCAGCGTTCTAGGGAGACAATCAAACACTGAAGCTTTCTTT
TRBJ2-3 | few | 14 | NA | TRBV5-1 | CASSLATSTDTQYF | TGCGCCAGCAGCTTGGCGACTAGCACAGATACGCAGTATTTT
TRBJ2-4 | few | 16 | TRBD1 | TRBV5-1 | CASSPGTGGGKNIQYF | TGCGCCAGCAGCCCCGGGACAGGGGGAGGCAAAAACATTCAGTACTTC
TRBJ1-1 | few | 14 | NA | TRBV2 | CASRVELINTEAFF | TGTGCCAGCAGAGTGGAACTAATCAACACTGAAGCTTTCTTT
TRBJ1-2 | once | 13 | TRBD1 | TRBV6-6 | CASSWTGTDGYTF | TGTGCCAGCAGTTGGACAGGGACAGATGGCTACACCTTC
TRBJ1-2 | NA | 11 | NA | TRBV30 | CAWSRTYGYTF | TGTGCCTGGAGTAGGACCTATGGCTACACCTTC
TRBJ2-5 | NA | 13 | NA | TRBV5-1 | CASSLGLGETQYF | TGCGCCAGCAGCTTGGGCCTGGGGGAGACCCAGTACTTC
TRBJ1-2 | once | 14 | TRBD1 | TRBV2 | CASSEDRVYHGYTF | TGTGCCAGCAGCGAGGACAGGGTGTATCATGGCTACACCTTC
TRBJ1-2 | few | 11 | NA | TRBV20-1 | CSASKLSGYTF | TGCAGTGCTAGCAAGTTGAGTGGCTACACCTTC
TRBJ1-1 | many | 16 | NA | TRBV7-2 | CASSSHPGVMNTEAFF | TGTGCCAGCAGCTCACACCCGGGGGTAATGAACACTGAAGCTTTCTTT
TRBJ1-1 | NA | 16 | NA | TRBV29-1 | CSVEAGFYRDHTEAFF | TGCAGCGTTGAAGCCGGCTTTTACAGGGACCACACTGAAGCTTTCTTT
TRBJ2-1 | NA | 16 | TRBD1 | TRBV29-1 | CSVGAAGTGGYNEQFF | TGCAGCGTAGGAGCGGCCGGGACAGGGGGTTACAATGAGCAGTTCTTC
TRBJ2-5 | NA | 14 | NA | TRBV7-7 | CASSLTRGEETQYF | TGTGCTAGCAGCTTGACCAGGGGGGAAGAGACCCAGTACTTC
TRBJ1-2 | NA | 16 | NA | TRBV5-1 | CASSVRPDSWDYGYTF | TGCGCCAGCAGCGTCCGACCGGACTCCTGGGACTATGGCTACACCTTC
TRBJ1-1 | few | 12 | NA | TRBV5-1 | CASSSRNTEAFF | TGCGCCAGCAGCTCGAGAAACACTGAAGCTTTCTTT
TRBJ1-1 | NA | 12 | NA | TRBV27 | CASRTPTSPAFF | TGTGCCAGCAGAACACCTACATCCCCAGCTTTCTTT
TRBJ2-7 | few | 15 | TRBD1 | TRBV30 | CAWSGDRARVDEQYF | TGTGCCTGGAGTGGAGACAGGGCCCGGGTGGACGAGCAGTACTTC
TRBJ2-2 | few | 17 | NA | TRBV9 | CASSVVATSKGTGELFF | TGTGCCAGCAGCGTAGTAGCGACCTCTAAGGGAACCGGGGAGCTGTTTTTT
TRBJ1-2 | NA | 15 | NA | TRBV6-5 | CASSYEPRMPYGYTF | TGTGCCAGCAGTTACGAACCCCGGATGCCTTATGGCTACACCTTC
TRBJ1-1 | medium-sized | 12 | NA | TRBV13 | CASSLIRTEAFF | TGTGCCAGCAGCTTAATCCGCACTGAAGCTTTCTTT
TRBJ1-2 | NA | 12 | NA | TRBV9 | CASSDTSWGYTF | TGTGCCAGCAGCGATACTTCCTGGGGCTACACCTTC
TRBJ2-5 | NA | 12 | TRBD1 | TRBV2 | CASRRQGGTQYF | TGTGCCAGCAGGAGACAGGGGGGGACCCAGTACTTC
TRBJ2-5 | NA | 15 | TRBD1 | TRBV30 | CAWSSGQGKQETQYF | TGTGCCTGGAGCTCGGGACAGGGTAAACAAGAGACCCAGTACTTC
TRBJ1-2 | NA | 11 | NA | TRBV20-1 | CSAPSEAGYTF | TGCAGTGCCCCCTCGGAGGCTGGCTACACCTTC
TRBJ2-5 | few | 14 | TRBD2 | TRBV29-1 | CSVRLAGSQETQYF | TGCAGCGTGCGACTAGCGGGGAGCCAAGAGACCCAGTACTTC
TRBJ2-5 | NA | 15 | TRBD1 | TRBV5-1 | CASSLLGTGGETQYF | TGCGCCAGCAGCTTGCTCGGAACAGGGGGAGAGACCCAGTACTTC
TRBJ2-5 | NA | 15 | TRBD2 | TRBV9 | CASSSGTSSQETQYF | TGTGCCAGCAGCAGCGGGACTAGCAGCCAAGAGACCCAGTACTTC
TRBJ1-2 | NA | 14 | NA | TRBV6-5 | CASSYSQGGYGYTF | TGTGCCAGCAGTTACTCTCAGGGTGGCTATGGCTACACCTTC
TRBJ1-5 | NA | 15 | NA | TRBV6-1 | CASRAGGRRNQPQHF | TGTGCCAGCAGGGCCGGGGGGCGGCGCAATCAGCCCCAGCATTTT
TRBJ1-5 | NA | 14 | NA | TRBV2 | CASSELQGAQPQHF | TGTGCCAGCAGTGAACTCCAGGGCGCTCAGCCCCAGCATTTT
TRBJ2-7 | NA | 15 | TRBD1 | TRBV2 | CASTRGQSPSYEQYF | TGTGCCAGCACCCGGGGACAGTCACCCTCCTACGAGCAGTACTTC